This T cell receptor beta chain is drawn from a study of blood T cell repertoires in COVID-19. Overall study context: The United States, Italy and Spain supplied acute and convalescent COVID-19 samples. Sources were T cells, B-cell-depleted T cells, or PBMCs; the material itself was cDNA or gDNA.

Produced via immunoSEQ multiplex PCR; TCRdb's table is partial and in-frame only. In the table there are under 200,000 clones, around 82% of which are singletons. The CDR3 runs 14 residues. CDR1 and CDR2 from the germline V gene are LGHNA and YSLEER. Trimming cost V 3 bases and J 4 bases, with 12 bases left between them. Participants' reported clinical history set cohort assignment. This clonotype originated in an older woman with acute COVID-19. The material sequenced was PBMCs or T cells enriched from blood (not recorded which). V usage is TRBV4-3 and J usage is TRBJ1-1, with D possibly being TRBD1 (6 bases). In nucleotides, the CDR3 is TGCGCCAGCAGCCACCAAGGGGGGGGCACTGAAGCTTTCTTT. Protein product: CASSHQGGGTEAFF.